This note documents a single T cell receptor (beta chain) sequence. This clonotype appeared a few times. Its antigen has not been determined. No quality values exist for individual bases; no much larger clone is one base distant. The roughly 39 donors, aged about 6 to 100 years, were systemically healthy Caucasian individuals from Russia. Roughly 10 milliliters of peripheral blood were collected from each donor into EDTA-treated Vacutainer tubes. Ficoll-Paque density-gradient centrifugation was used to isolate PBMCs, with at least 7 million per sample. Total RNA was extracted from PBMCs with Trizol reagent, with at least 6 micrograms obtained per sample. For every donor, flow cytometry on a PBMC aliquot measured the percentage of naive CD45RAhigh/CD27high T cells. The library relied on 5' RACE. Sequencing took place on an Illumina HiSeq 2500. A second PCR of 7 to 11 cycles was run with a J-beta primer mix and a sample-barcoded 5' primer. A unique molecular identifier was introduced onto each TCR beta cDNA molecule by a template-switch 5' adaptor carrying 12 random nucleotides. At least 3 million CDR3-containing paired-end reads were obtained from each sample. The Mint cDNA synthesis kit, primed by a TRBC-specific oligonucleotide, was used to synthesize first-strand cDNA from all RNA. Following uracil-DNA glycosylase treatment, a first 18-cycle PCR with universal primers M1SS and BC2_uni_R was performed on all cDNA. In the paper's pipeline: Normalization of each sample was performed by random selection of 1 million high-quality reads, each carrying a distinct molecular identifier. Instead of being binned into consensus sequences, reads that shared molecular identifiers were thrown out. MiTCR, run with a Q25 quality threshold and the strictest error-elimination algorithm, handled CDR3 identification, clonotype clustering and error correction. Lower-bound total TCR beta diversity was estimated with a nonparametric unseen species model using Euler transformation. TCRdb reanalyzed the raw reads on its own, using fastp at Q25 for trimming and MiXCR for clone calling, and kept in-frame beta chains. Rows are unified per CDR3 protein, each entry keeping the most common DNA and genes. For this entry, the V and J calls and clone size follow TCRdb and not the study's own pipeline. Present in this sample are about 650,000 distinct CDR3 sequences, roughly half of which were seen just once. Together, the top ten hold around an eighth of the sample.

This record comes from a study of blood T cells in healthy people across ages (dated by TCRdb to about 2015). About the study as a whole: Template switching captured roughly one uniquely barcoded TCR beta cDNA molecule per two T cells in model experiments. The study measured age-related changes in TCR beta repertoire diversity using deep sequencing normalized with unique cDNA molecular identifiers. Donors were grouped into four age groups: young (average 16 years), middle-aged (around 39), aged (around 66) and long-lived (roughly 80). To avoid experimental bias, donors of different ages were randomly spread across the sequencing lanes. The study analyzed two additional independent replicas of 1 million unique cDNA reads from the same blood draw for two donors, one aged 18 to 30 and one aged 80 or older. General conclusions and limits of the study: Estimates of total diversity from one million sequenced T cells were regarded as lower bounds and underestimates. Donor CMV infection status was unknown, potentially confounding age-related changes in expanded clonotypes. Compared with the aged group, the long-lived group had more naive CD4+ T cells, fewer expanded clones and increased TCR diversity, suggesting age selection. A strong correlation was found between observed TCR beta diversity and the percentage of naive T cells measured by flow cytometry. Bulk unsorted PBMC profiling prevented conclusive comparison of naive and antigen-experienced compartments. Observed TCR beta diversity per million T cells fell roughly linearly with age, and a significant reduction was already apparent by age approximately 40.

The germline V gene sets CDR1 to ENHRY and CDR2 to SYGVKD. Its CDR3 holds 14 amino acids, cysteine through phenylalanine. Only the CDR3 region is kept as DNA, spanning 42 bases read in frame from base 1. The junction shows trimming of 2 bases on V and 5 bases on J, plus 13 bases between the germline ends. Here the chain combines TRBV10-3 and TRBJ2-7, with the identity of the D gene unclear. The sequence was obtained from a woman at least 80 years old in good health. The sequencing sample was made of blood. The CDR3 reads CAISEGRELDEQYF. The DNA sequence is given as TGTGCCATCAGTGAGGGAAGGGAACTCGACGAGCAGTACTTC.